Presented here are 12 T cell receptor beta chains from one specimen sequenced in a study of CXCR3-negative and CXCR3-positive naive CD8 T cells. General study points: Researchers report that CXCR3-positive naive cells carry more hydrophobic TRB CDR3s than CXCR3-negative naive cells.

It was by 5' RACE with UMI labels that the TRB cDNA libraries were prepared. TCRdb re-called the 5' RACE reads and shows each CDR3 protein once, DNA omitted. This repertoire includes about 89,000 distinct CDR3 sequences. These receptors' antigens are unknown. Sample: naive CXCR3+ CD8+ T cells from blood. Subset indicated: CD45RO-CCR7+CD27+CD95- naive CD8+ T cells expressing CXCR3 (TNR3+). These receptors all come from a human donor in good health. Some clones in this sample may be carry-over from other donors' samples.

The CDR3 sequence is CASMGRDNSPLHF. The chain is built from TRBV28 and TRBJ1-6. CDR1 and CDR2 from the germline V gene are MDHEN and SYDVKM. The CDR3 has 13 amino acids.

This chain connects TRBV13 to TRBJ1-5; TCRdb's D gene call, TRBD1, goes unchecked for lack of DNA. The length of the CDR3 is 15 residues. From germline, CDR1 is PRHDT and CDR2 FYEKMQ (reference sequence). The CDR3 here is CASSLGTGANQPQHF.

This chain's CDR3 is CASSPWGQGNAEAFF. The chain couples TRBV14 to TRBJ1-1; absent DNA, TCRdb's TRBD1 call cannot be checked. This CDR3 has 15 residues. Looked up from germline, CDR1 is SGHDN and CDR2 is FVKESK.

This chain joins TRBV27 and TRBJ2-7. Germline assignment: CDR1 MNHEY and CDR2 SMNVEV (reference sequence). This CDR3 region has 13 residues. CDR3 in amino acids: CASSPTPSYEQYF.

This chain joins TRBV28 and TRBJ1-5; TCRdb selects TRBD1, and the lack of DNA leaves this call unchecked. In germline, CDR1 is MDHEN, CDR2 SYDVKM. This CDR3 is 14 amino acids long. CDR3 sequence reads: CASSSNRVVKPQHF.

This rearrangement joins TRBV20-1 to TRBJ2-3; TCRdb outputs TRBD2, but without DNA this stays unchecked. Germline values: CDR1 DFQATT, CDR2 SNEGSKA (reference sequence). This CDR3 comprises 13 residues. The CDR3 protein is CSATVADTDTQYF.

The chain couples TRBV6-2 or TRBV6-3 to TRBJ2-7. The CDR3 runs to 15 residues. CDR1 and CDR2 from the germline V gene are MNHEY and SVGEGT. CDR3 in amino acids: CASNSADEALGEQYF.

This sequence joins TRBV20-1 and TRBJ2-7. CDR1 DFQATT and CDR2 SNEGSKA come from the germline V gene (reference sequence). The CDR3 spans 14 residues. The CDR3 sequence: CSASSSGSTYEQYF.

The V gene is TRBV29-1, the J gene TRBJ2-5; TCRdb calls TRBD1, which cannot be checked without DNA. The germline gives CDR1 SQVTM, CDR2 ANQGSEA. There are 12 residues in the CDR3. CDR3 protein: CSAQTGEETQYF.

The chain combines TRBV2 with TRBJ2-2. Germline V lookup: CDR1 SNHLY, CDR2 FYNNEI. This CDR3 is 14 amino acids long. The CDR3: CASGPSGNTGELFF.

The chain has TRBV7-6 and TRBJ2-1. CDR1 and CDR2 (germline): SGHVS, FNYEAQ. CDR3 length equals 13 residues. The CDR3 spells CASSHGIQPEQFF. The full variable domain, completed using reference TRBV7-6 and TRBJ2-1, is GAGVSQSPRYKVTKRGQDVALRCDPISGHVSLYWYRQALGQGPEFLTYFNYEAQQDKSGLPNDRFSAERPEGSISTLTIQRTEQRDSAMYRCASSHGIQPEQFFGPGTRLTVL.

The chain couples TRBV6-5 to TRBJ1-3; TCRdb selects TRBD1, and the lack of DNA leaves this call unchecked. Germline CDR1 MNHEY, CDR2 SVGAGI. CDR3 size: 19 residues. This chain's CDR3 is CASAVNSPFGGAPGNTIYF.